These 32 T cell receptor beta chains came from one sample sequenced in a study of cytomegalovirus exposure and HLA in healthy donors. Amplification used 60 Vbeta primers and 13 Jbeta primers. Only in-frame clones appear in the TCRdb table, and some are missing; sequencing was by immunoSEQ multiplex PCR. Among more than 85,000 clones listed, over 70% were seen once. The sequenced material came from PBMCs. The receptors here all came from a man between 40 and 49 years old in good health and CMV-seronegative.

In its sample, this clone was seen once. Written as DNA, the CDR3 is TGTGCCAGCAGCTTATCACAGGGAAACACTGAAGCTTTCTTT. This gives the protein CASSLSQGNTEAFF. V is TRBV7-3 and J is TRBJ1-1, with D perhaps matching TRBD1 (6 bases). Trimming took 2 bases from V and 2 from J, leaving 9 bases between them. This CDR3 has 14 amino acids. Germline V gene data show CDR1 as SGHTA and CDR2 as FQGTGA.

The gene calls are TRBV4-1 and TRBJ2-1; 13 positions match TRBD2. This CDR3 is 15 amino acids long. CDR1 and CDR2 from the germline V gene are MGHRA and YSYEKL. The junction had 2 bases not matched to a gene; V was cut back by 3 bases and J by 6 bases. The CDR3 nucleotides read TGCGCCAGCAGCCAGGGGACTAGCGGGGTCAATGAGCAGTTCTTC. Protein sequence: CASSQGTSGVNEQFF.

The rearrangement joins TRBV6-4 to TRBJ2-7, with TRBD1 as a possible D gene (5 bases). The CDR3 has 14 residues. Per the germline V gene, CDR1 is MRHNA and CDR2 is SNTAGT. V lost 6 bases and J 4 bases, leaving 16 bases between the germline ends. The DNA of the CDR3 is TGTGCCAGCAGATTCCTTGTGACAGCATACGAGCAGTACTTC. This translates into CASRFLVTAYEQYF.

The chain links TRBV9 to TRBJ2-7; TRBD2 matches 8 bases. This CDR3 comprises 16 residues. Germline CDR1 and CDR2: SGDLS and YYNGEE. The V segment lost 2 bases and the J segment 1 base; nucleotides outside the gene matches: 8. The CDR3 DNA is TGTGCCAGCAGCGTCAGTAGCGGGGTATATTCCTACGAGCAGTACTTC. Amino acid sequence: CASSVSSGVYSYEQYF.

The gene calls are TRBV9 and TRBJ1-2; the D is unclear. The CDR3 is made up of 14 amino acids. The germline V and J ends were trimmed by 2 bases and 1 base, with 9 bases remaining between them. CDR1 is SGDLS and CDR2 is YYNGEE in the germline V gene. As DNA, the CDR3 is TGTGCCAGCAGCGTCCGGGATCATAACTATGGCTACACCTTC. Its protein product is CASSVRDHNYGYTF. Looking up the rest from reference TRBV9 and TRBJ1-2 gives the full variable domain: DSGVTQTPKHLITATGQRVTLRCSPRSGDLSVYWYQQSLDQGLQFLIQYYNGEERAKGNILERFSAQQFPDLHSELNLSSLELGDSALYFCASSVRDHNYGYTFGSGTRLTVV.

The chain carries TRBV28 and TRBJ2-3; maybe TRBD2 (5 bases). CDR1 and CDR2 from the germline V gene are MDHEN and SYDVKM. Trimming pared 6 bases from V and 3 bases from J, leaving 16 bases between. The CDR3 is made up of 15 amino acids. The CDR3 nucleotides read TGTGCCAGCAGCCCACTAGACTTTCGAACAGATACGCAGTATTTT. Amino acids: CASSPLDFRTDTQYF. The full variable domain, its missing parts supplied by reference TRBV28 and TRBJ2-3, is DVKVTQSSRYLVKRTGEKVFLECVQDMDHENMFWYRQDPGLGLRLIYFSYDVKMKEKGDIPEGYSVSREKKERFSLILESASTNQTSMYLCASSPLDFRTDTQYFGPGTRLTVL.

This chain uses TRBV2 with TRBJ1-5, with D unresolved. The V gene lost 7 bases and the J gene lost 3 bases, with 10 bases spanning the gap. Germline V gene data show CDR1 as SNHLY and CDR2 as FYNNEI. This CDR3 comprises 13 residues. The CDR3 bases are TGTGCCAGCACTAGGGAGGACAATCAGCCCCAGCATTTT. As protein: CASTREDNQPQHF.

The chain has TRBV10-2 and TRBJ2-1; D gene ambiguous. Trimming left V 2 bases short and J 7 bases short, with 6 bases between. CDR3 length: 12 amino acids. CDR1 is WSHSY and CDR2 is SAAADI in the germline V gene. The CDR3 here is CASSENSNEQFF. The CDR3 DNA is TGCGCCAGCAGTGAGAATTCAAATGAGCAGTTCTTC.

This clone has more than one count but fewer than ten. The chain employs TRBV21-1 and TRBJ2-3; TRBD2 is the table's D call, not checked against the DNA. TRBV21-1 is termed a pseudogene. CDR3 length: 17 amino acids. As DNA, the CDR3 is TGTGCCAGCAGCAAAGGGGAGCGGGAGCTAAGCACAGATACGCAGTATTTT. It yields the protein CASSKGERELSTDTQYF.

This chain uses TRBV5-1 with TRBJ2-7, with TRBD2 as a possible D gene (5 bases). This CDR3 contains 14 residues. V lost 3 bases, J lost 3 bases, and 13 bases lay in between. Germline V gene data show CDR1 as SGHRS and CDR2 as YFSETQ. CDR3 in DNA: TGCGCCAGCAGCTCTAGAGGACGGGACTACGAGCAGTACTTC. As protein: CASSSRGRDYEQYF.

CDR3 sequence: CASKGDGAYEQYF. In DNA, the CDR3 is TGTGCCAGTAAGGGAGACGGTGCCTACGAGCAGTACTTC. The chain joins TRBV19 to TRBJ2-7; maybe TRBD2 (5 bases). V dropped 7 bases and J dropped 2 bases, with 12 bases sitting between them. This CDR3 has 13 amino acids. Germline assignment: CDR1 LNHDA and CDR2 SQIVND (reference sequence).

This rearrangement joins TRBV4-1 to TRBJ2-7; the D gene is possibly TRBD1 (6 bases). The CDR3 consists of 15 residues. The V gene lost 5 bases and the J gene lost 0 bases, with 14 bases spanning the gap. Germline CDR1 and CDR2: MGHRA and YSYEKL. CDR3 bases: TGCGCCAGCAGCGAAATCCGGGACAACTCCTACGAGCAGTACTTC. It yields the protein CASSEIRDNSYEQYF.

This chain joins TRBV25-1 and TRBJ1-2, with a tentative D call TRBD1 (6 bases). The CDR3 is made up of 14 amino acids. V lost 2 bases and J lost 8, with 15 bases in between. In germline, CDR1 is MGHDK, CDR2 SYGVNS. The CDR3 DNA is TGTGCCAGCAGTGAACAACAGGGTCTGGGAGGCTACACCTTC. Translation: CASSEQQGLGGYTF.

The chain employs TRBV28 and TRBJ2-1; 11 bases are a match to TRBD1. The germline CDR1 and CDR2 sequences are MDHEN and SYDVKM. J gave up 7 bases and V 5 bases, and 10 bases lay outside the gene matches. The CDR3 length is 16 residues. The CDR3 DNA reads as TGTGCCAGCAGTCCCCGGACAGGGGGCTTAGGGAATGAGCAGTTCTTC. Residues: CASSPRTGGLGNEQFF.

The chain has TRBV7-3 and TRBJ2-7, with D possibly being TRBD2 (6 bases). Trimming stripped 5 bases from V and 5 bases from J, with 19 bases between. The CDR3 is made up of 15 amino acids. Germline loops: CDR1 SGHTA, CDR2 FQGTGA. In DNA form, the CDR3 reads TGTGCCAGCAGCCCCCGATCCGGGACTCCCCACGAGCAGTACTTC. This sequence encodes CASSPRSGTPHEQYF.

The genes are TRBV5-8 and TRBJ1-5, with TRBD1 as a possible D gene (5 bases). With 2 bases removed from V and 5 bases from J, the gap between germline ends came to 11 bases. The germline V gene encodes CDR1 SGHTS and CDR2 YDEGEE. This CDR3 comprises 14 residues. CDR3 coding DNA: TGTGCCAGCAGCTTTGGAGGGACCTATCAGCCCCAGCATTTT. Its protein product is CASSFGGTYQPQHF.

This clone was recorded a few times. The V gene is TRBV7-9, the J gene TRBJ1-2, with 7 positions matching TRBD1. V trimming: 5 bases; J trimming: 8 bases; junction bases outside the gene matches: 8. CDR1 and CDR2 (germline): SEHNR, FQNEAQ (reference sequence). This CDR3 is 13 amino acids long. This CDR3 is CASSLATGSGYTF. CDR3 bases: TGTGCCAGCAGCCTCGCGACAGGGAGCGGCTACACCTTC. Filled out from reference TRBV7-9 and TRBJ1-2, the complete variable domain reads DTGVSQNPRHKITKRGQNVTFRCDPISEHNRLYWYRQTLGQGPEFLTYFQNEAQLEKSRLLSDRFSAERPKGSFSTLEIQRTEQGDSAMYLCASSLATGSGYTFGSGTRLTVV.

The genes are TRBV27 and TRBJ1-5; TRBD1 is a possible D gene (5 bases). The V gene's germline CDR1 is MNHEY and CDR2 SMNVEV (reference sequence). Trimming removed 6 bases from V and 0 bases from J, with 12 bases in between. This CDR3 comprises 15 residues. CDR3 in amino acids: CASSLTGISNQPQHF. DNA for the CDR3: TGTGCCAGCAGCCTCACAGGAATTAGCAATCAGCCCCAGCATTTT.

V usage is TRBV19 and J usage is TRBJ2-5, with 7 bases aligning to TRBD1. The end of the DNA is better explained by TRBJ2-7, so the J call may be wrong. The CDR3 is 13 residues long. Germline V gene sequence: CDR1 LNHDA, CDR2 SQIVND (reference sequence). Written as DNA, the CDR3 is TGTGCCAGTAACCAGGACAGGAACTACGAGCAGTACTTC. It is translated as CASNQDRNYEQYF.

This sequence joins TRBV5-4 and TRBJ2-7; 9 positions agree with TRBD1. The CDR3 extends over 15 amino acids. Germline values: CDR1 SGHNT, CDR2 YYREEE (reference sequence). Trimming cost V 0 bases and J 3 bases; bases outside gene matches: 4. CDR3 loop: CASSLGGTGLYEQYF. CDR3 nucleotide sequence: TGTGCCAGCAGCTTGGGAGGGACAGGGCTCTACGAGCAGTACTTC.

The genes are TRBV7-2 and TRBJ2-7, with a possible D match to TRBD1 (6 bases). V lost 1 base to trimming and J lost 4 bases, with 11 bases between them. This CDR3 is 14 amino acids long. Germline assignment: CDR1 SGHTA and CDR2 FQGNSA. The CDR3 protein is CASSLGQGRYEQYF. Here the CDR3 DNA reads TGTGCCAGCAGCTTAGGCCAGGGGCGATACGAGCAGTACTTC.

The chain joins TRBV7-3 to TRBJ1-3; unclear D gene. The ends were cut back, 0 bases at V and 0 bases at J, with 6 bases in the middle. The CDR3 has 15 residues. Germline CDR1 reads SGHTA; CDR2 reads FQGTGA. CDR3 amino acids: CASSLTGDSGNTIYF. For the CDR3, the DNA is TGTGCCAGCAGCTTAACCGGGGACTCTGGAAACACCATATATTTT.

This rearrangement joins TRBV5-4 to TRBJ1-5, with 9 nucleotides matching TRBD1. The CDR3 loop spans 15 amino acids. V shed 0 bases, J shed 6 bases, and the junction held 4 bases outside the gene matches. Per the germline V gene, CDR1 is SGHNT and CDR2 is YYREEE (reference sequence). The CDR3 spells CASSLEDRGFQPQHF. In DNA form, the CDR3 reads TGTGCCAGCAGCTTGGAGGACAGGGGTTTTCAGCCCCAGCATTTT.

As concerns this clone: A junction end diverges from the germline sequence, so it may reflect a read error. Other nucleotide sequences in the sample specify the same CDR3. The rearrangement joins TRBV30 to TRBJ1-4, with D tentatively TRBD1 (5 bases). CDR3 length: 13 amino acids. Germline loops: CDR1 GTSNPN, CDR2 SVGIG (reference sequence). Here the CDR3 DNA reads TGTGCCTGGAGCAGGGTTTACGGTGAAAAGCTGTTTTTT. Protein sequence: CAWSRVYGEKLFF.

The genes are TRBV19 and TRBJ1-4; no clear D gene. The CDR3 is 15 residues long. Germline V gives CDR1 LNHDA, CDR2 SQIVND (reference sequence). Trimming took off 5 bases at V and 6 bases at J, with 16 bases between the two ends. CDR3 sequence: CASSPDLSIHEKLFF. CDR3 DNA sequence: TGTGCCAGTAGTCCCGACTTGAGTATTCATGAAAAACTGTTTTTT.

This sequence joins TRBV4-1 and TRBJ2-5, with 8 positions matching TRBD2. CDR1 is MGHRA, CDR2 YSYEKL, per germline. This CDR3 has 16 amino acids. The V segment lost 4 bases and the J segment 5 bases; nucleotides outside the gene matches: 12. CDR3 coding DNA: TGCGCCAGCAGCCCCCAGACGGCGGGGGGCCGGGAGACCCAGTACTTC. Amino acid sequence: CASSPQTAGGRETQYF.

This clone was seen only a few times. This sequence joins TRBV4-3 and TRBJ2-1, with 11 bases identical to TRBD2. The CDR3 runs to 16 residues. V dropped 1 base and J dropped 4; count of bases not matched to a gene: 3. The germline gives CDR1 LGHNA, CDR2 YSLEER. CDR3 in amino acids: CASSQVLAGEYNEQFF. The CDR3 DNA reads as TGCGCCAGCAGCCAAGTACTAGCGGGGGAGTACAATGAGCAGTTCTTC.

This chain uses TRBV9 with TRBJ1-1; 10 positions agree with TRBD1. The V gene's germline CDR1 is SGDLS and CDR2 YYNGEE. With V trimmed by 3 bases and J by 3 bases, 8 bases remained unmatched. The CDR3 runs to 16 residues. Here the CDR3 DNA reads TGTGCCAGCAGCGCGACAGGGGGCTCGGAGGACACTGAAGCTTTCTTT. This translates into CASSATGGSEDTEAFF.

The chain combines TRBV6-5 with TRBJ1-2; no clear D. CDR1 and CDR2 (germline): MNHEY, SVGAGI. Trimming pared 8 bases from V and 2 bases from J, leaving 12 bases between. This CDR3 spans 13 amino acids. Written as DNA, the CDR3 is TGTGCCAGCGGGGAGGGCCCAAACTATGGCTACACCTTC. Its translation is CASGEGPNYGYTF.

The rearrangement uses TRBV7-6 and TRBJ2-3; 9 bases fit TRBD2. This CDR3 is 18 amino acids long. Germline V CDR1 and CDR2: SGHVS, FNYEAQ. The V gene end was trimmed by 2 bases and the J gene end by 0 bases; junction bases not matched to a gene: 9. The CDR3 loop is CASSLIAGVPTSTDTQYF. The CDR3 region has the DNA TGTGCCAGCAGCTTAATAGCGGGGGTCCCCACTAGCACAGATACGCAGTATTTT. The variable domain in full, with the rest retrieved from reference TRBV7-6 and TRBJ2-3, is GAGVSQSPRYKVTKRGQDVALRCDPISGHVSLYWYRQALGQGPEFLTYFNYEAQQDKSGLPNDRFSAERPEGSISTLTIQRTEQRDSAMYRCASSLIAGVPTSTDTQYFGPGTRLTVL.

The V gene is TRBV4-1, the J gene TRBJ2-3, with 9 bases that match TRBD2. J lost 4 bases, V lost 0 bases, and 8 bases had no gene match. CDR3 length: 17 amino acids. The germline gives CDR1 MGHRA, CDR2 YSYEKL. The DNA of the CDR3 is TGCGCCAGCAGCCAAGATGAAAGCGGGGGGCCTTCAGATACGCAGTATTTT. Its translation is CASSQDESGGPSDTQYF.

This clone was observed a few times. The J gene is TRBJ2-7, the V gene TRBV25-1, with TRBD2 identical over 10 bases. Germline-derived CDR1 and CDR2 are MGHDK and SYGVNS. The CDR3 consists of 15 residues. Trimming at V came to 4 bases and at J to 3 bases, leaving 6 bases not matched to a gene. CDR3 DNA: TGTGCCAGCAGTGGGAGACTAGCGGGTGTCTACGAGCAGTACTTC. Its translation is CASSGRLAGVYEQYF.